This T cell receptor beta chain was sequenced for a study of cytomegalovirus exposure and HLA in healthy donors. The study's findings and limits: A reported reduction in N-insertions relative to the 666-donor mean was seen in an Asian-associated ancestry cluster in a later analysis. The authors later linked a missense DCLRE1C variant to TCR beta V- and J-gene trimming. HLA alleles showed associations with some 15,000 TCR beta sequences in a later analysis, at a 0.05 false discovery rate.

PCR was performed using 60 Vbeta and 13 Jbeta primers. Only in-frame clones appear in the TCRdb table, and some are missing; sequencing was by immunoSEQ multiplex PCR. The sample shows 120,000 or so clones, roughly three fifths of them seen only once. This clone was counted a few times. Its antigen is undetermined. Material for sequencing was PBMCs. The receptor's source is a man aged 18-30 years in good health and CMV-seronegative.

The CDR3, as DNA: TGTGCCAGCAGTCACCCCAGAATGAACACTGAAGCTTTCTTT. Translated, it gives CASSHPRMNTEAFF. This chain links TRBV6-5 with TRBJ1-1; D is unresolved. Germline V CDR1 and CDR2: MNHEY, SVGAGI. The CDR3 consists of 14 residues. Between the trimmed V and J ends, which lost 5 bases and 0 bases, there was a span of 10 bases.